The 27 T cell receptor beta chains below all came from one sample that was sequenced in a study of cytomegalovirus exposure and HLA in healthy donors (dated by TCRdb to about 2017). Library preparation used the immunoSEQ multiplex PCR assay. Not all clones reach the TCRdb copy of this immuneACCESS table, which keeps in-frame sequences only. Checked studies attribute under half of the gap to unresolved V genes and leave the rest unexplained. The sample table shows 110,000 or so clones, and under 85% are seen once. In total, the top ten clones hold 3% to 3.5% of the sample. The sample consisted of PBMCs. These receptors originate from a woman younger than 30 in good health and CMV-seronegative.

J is TRBJ1-3 and V is TRBV9; possible D gene TRBD1, 5 bases. V was clipped by 3 bases and J by 2 bases, with 18 bases between them. From germline, CDR1 is SGDLS and CDR2 YYNGEE. This CDR3 comprises 17 residues. The CDR3 DNA reads as TGTGCCAGCAGCGCCTCTGGGGGGGTAAACCCTGGAAACACCATATATTTT. Protein: CASSASGGVNPGNTIYF.

This chain connects TRBV27 to TRBJ2-2; D possibly corresponds to TRBD1 (6 bases). Germline assignment: CDR1 MNHEY and CDR2 SMNVEV (reference sequence). This CDR3 comprises 14 residues. V shed 3 bases and J shed 1 base, with 6 bases lying between them. CDR3 DNA sequence: TGTGCCAGCAGTTTGGACAGGAACACCGGGGAGCTGTTTTTT. The encoded protein is CASSLDRNTGELFF.

This clone was detected only once. J is TRBJ1-6 and V is TRBV6-5; 11 bases are a match to TRBD1. The ends lost 4 bases at V and 9 bases at J; junction bases unmatched: 5. The germline CDR1 and CDR2 sequences are MNHEY and SVGAGI. CDR3 length: 15 amino acids. CDR3 amino acids: CASSLGGTGGSPLHF. The DNA of the CDR3 is TGTGCCAGCAGTTTGGGCGGGACAGGGGGTTCACCCCTCCACTTT.

This clone was recorded only once. The rearrangement links TRBV13 to TRBJ2-5; TRBD1 agrees at 9 bases. Per the germline V gene, CDR1 is PRHDT and CDR2 is FYEKMQ (reference sequence). The CDR3 has 16 amino acids. The ends lost 5 bases at V and 0 bases at J; junction bases unmatched: 7. The CDR3 protein is CASSRRDREYQETQYF. The CDR3 nucleotides read TGTGCCAGCAGCCGCCGGGACAGGGAATACCAAGAGACCCAGTACTTC. Looking up the rest from reference TRBV13 and TRBJ2-5 gives the full variable domain: AAGVIQSPRHLIKEKRETATLKCYPIPRHDTVYWYQQGPGQDPQFLISFYEKMQSDKGSIPDRFSAQQFSDYHSELNMSSLELGDSALYFCASSRRDREYQETQYFGPGTRLLVL.

This clone was detected once. The chain recombines TRBV10-3 with TRBJ1-2; TRBD1 matches at 7 bases. CDR3 size: 12 residues. Trimming cost V 7 bases and J 8 bases; bases outside gene matches: 7. Germline CDR1 reads ENHRY; CDR2 reads SYGVKD. The CDR3 nucleotides are TGTGCCATCAAGGGGACAGTCTGGGGCTACACCTTC. Amino acids: CAIKGTVWGYTF.

J is TRBJ2-3 and V is TRBV5-1, with 13 nucleotides matching TRBD2. Germline assignment: CDR1 SGHRS and CDR2 YFSETQ. CDR3 length: 17 residues. V shed 4 bases, J shed 4 bases, and the junction held 9 bases outside the gene matches. The CDR3 DNA follows: TGCGCCAGCAGCGTCGGGACTAGCGGGGTAGGTTCAGATACGCAGTATTTT. Amino acid sequence: CASSVGTSGVGSDTQYF.

This chain joins TRBV11-2 and TRBJ2-3, with 7 bases matching TRBD1. Trimming took 0 bases from V and 2 from J; bases not matched to a gene: 2. The CDR3 has 15 residues. Germline V gives CDR1 SGHAT, CDR2 FQNNGV. The DNA of the CDR3 is TGTGCCAGCAGCTTAGACAGGGGGTCCACAGATACGCAGTATTTT. This codes for CASSLDRGSTDTQYF. The whole variable domain, filled in from reference TRBV11-2 and TRBJ2-3, reads EAGVAQSPRYKIIEKRQSVAFWCNPISGHATLYWYQQILGQGPKLLIQFQNNGVVDDSQLPKDRFSAERLKGVDSTLKIQPAKLEDSAVYLCASSLDRGSTDTQYFGPGTRLTVL.

This rearrangement joins TRBV30 to TRBJ1-5; 7 bases map to TRBD1. The CDR3 contains 14 residues. Germline trimming cut 1 base from V and 5 bases from J; bases unmatched to any gene: 5. CDR1 is GTSNPN and CDR2 is SVGIG in the germline V gene (reference sequence). CDR3 in DNA: TGTGCCTGGAGTGACAGGGGCCCGTATCAGCCCCAGCATTTT. Its translation: CAWSDRGPYQPQHF.

The chain employs TRBV5-1 and TRBJ2-5, with a possible D match to TRBD1 (7 bases). Germline V gene data show CDR1 as SGHRS and CDR2 as YFSETQ. CDR3 length: 14 amino acids. Trimming took off 4 bases at V and 2 bases at J, with 12 bases between the two ends. The CDR3 here is CASSGGTAQETQYF. The CDR3 region has the DNA TGCGCCAGCAGCGGCGGGACAGCGCAAGAGACCCAGTACTTC. The full variable domain, in which reference TRBV5-1 and TRBJ2-5 provide the parts outside the CDR3, is KAGVTQTPRYLIKTRGQQVTLSCSPISGHRSVSWYQQTPGQGLQFLFEYFSETQRNKGNFPGRFSGRQFSNSRSEMNVSTLELGDSALYLCASSGGTAQETQYFGPGTRLLVL.

The V call is TRBV29-1, the J call TRBJ2-7; TRBD2 aligns across 7 bases. The CDR3 sequence is 12 residues long. Germline CDR1 is SQVTM and CDR2 is ANQGSEA. The J segment lost 2 bases and the V segment lost 6 bases, leaving 4 bases of the junction unmatched. The CDR3 loop reads CSVLGRAYEQYF. The CDR3 DNA is TGCAGCGTCCTAGGGAGGGCCTACGAGCAGTACTTC.

This clone has only a few counts. This chain uses TRBV29-1 with TRBJ2-3; 8 positions agree with TRBD2. The CDR3 consists of 15 residues. V dropped 7 bases and J dropped 3; count of bases not matched to a gene: 12. The germline gives CDR1 SQVTM, CDR2 ANQGSEA. The CDR3 DNA sequence: TGCAGCGGCTTAATAGCGGGGTCATGGACAGATACGCAGTATTTT. Its protein product is CSGLIAGSWTDTQYF.

The chain uses TRBV25-1 and TRBJ1-3; D is undetermined. V was cut by 7 bases and J by 0 bases, with 13 bases left in between. Germline V lookup: CDR1 MGHDK, CDR2 SYGVNS. The CDR3 extends over 15 amino acids. The CDR3 DNA sequence: TGTGCCAGCACTACAGACGGGGACTCTGGAAACACCATATATTTT. This codes for CASTTDGDSGNTIYF.

The chain links TRBV6-6 to TRBJ2-3, with TRBD1 identical over 7 bases. CDR1 and CDR2 (germline): MNHNY, SVGAGI (reference sequence). The CDR3 sequence is 15 residues long. V dropped 5 bases and J dropped 2; count of bases not matched to a gene: 7. The CDR3 nucleotides read TGTGCCAGCAGTCGAGGGCAGGGGGACACAGATACGCAGTATTTT. This encodes CASSRGQGDTDTQYF.

The chain combines TRBV7-9 with TRBJ1-2; weak D call: TRBD1 (5 bases). V lost 5 bases, J lost 2 bases, and 21 bases lay in between. CDR1 is SEHNR and CDR2 is FQNEAQ in the germline V gene (reference sequence). The CDR3 runs to 17 residues. The CDR3, as DNA: TGTGCCAGCAGCACGCCCGGGGGTAGCACCGAAAACTATGGCTACACCTTC. Translated: CASSTPGGSTENYGYTF.

The rearrangement joins TRBV19 to TRBJ1-5; unclear D gene. The V gene lost 2 bases and the J gene lost 0 bases, with 17 bases spanning the gap. The V gene's germline CDR1 is LNHDA and CDR2 SQIVND (reference sequence). This CDR3 is 18 amino acids long. Here the CDR3 reads CASSIRLYGELSNQPQHF. CDR3 nucleotides: TGTGCCAGTAGTATAAGGTTGTATGGAGAACTTAGCAATCAGCCCCAGCATTTT.

The chain uses TRBV2 and TRBJ2-5, with 12 positions matching TRBD2. The junction had 18 bases not matched to a gene; V was cut back by 8 bases and J by 2 bases. The CDR3 has 19 residues. CDR1 and CDR2 from the germline V gene are SNHLY and FYNNEI. The CDR3 sequence is CASHILQLAGGPAQETQYF. CDR3 DNA: TGTGCCAGCCACATCCTCCAACTAGCGGGGGGCCCAGCTCAAGAGACCCAGTACTTC. The entire variable domain, with the rest obtained from reference TRBV2 and TRBJ2-5, is as follows: EPEVTQTPSHQVTQMGQEVILRCVPISNHLYFYWYRQILGQKVEFLVSFYNNEISEKSEIFDDQFSVERPDGSNFTLKIRSTKLEDSAMYFCASHILQLAGGPAQETQYFGPGTRLLVL.

The chain carries TRBV27 and TRBJ1-2; 7 bases align to TRBD1. Trimming at V came to 3 bases and at J to 7 bases, leaving 11 bases not matched to a gene. Germline V gives CDR1 MNHEY, CDR2 SMNVEV (reference sequence). The CDR3 runs to 15 residues. CDR3 bases: TGTGCCAGCAGTTTCAGGGCAGGGGGAATGGCTGGCTACACCTTC. As protein: CASSFRAGGMAGYTF.

The rearrangement joins TRBV6-6 to TRBJ1-1; maybe TRBD1 (6 bases). The germline V gene has CDR1 MNHNY and CDR2 SVGAGI (reference sequence). The CDR3 is 14 residues long. Trimming left V 2 bases short and J 2 bases short, with 9 bases between. CDR3 nucleotides: TGTGCCAGCAGTTACGGACAGTCCAACACTGAAGCTTTCTTT. Translated: CASSYGQSNTEAFF.

The CDR3 is CASSLTGEMSQPQHF. CDR3 bases: TGCGCCAGCAGCTTGACAGGGGAGATGAGTCAGCCCCAGCATTTT. The V call is TRBV5-1, the J call TRBJ1-5, with 7 bases that match TRBD1. The CDR3 is made up of 15 amino acids. The V gene end was trimmed by 1 base and the J gene end by 6 bases; junction bases not matched to a gene: 7. Germline CDR1 is SGHRS and CDR2 is YFSETQ.

DNA for the CDR3: TGTGCCAGTAGCCTCGAGGCCTCGTCTGGGGCCAACGTCCTGACTTTC. Amino acid sequence: CASSLEASSGANVLTF. This chain connects TRBV19 to TRBJ2-6; no clear D gene. Germline CDR1 LNHDA, CDR2 SQIVND (reference sequence). V lost 6 bases, J lost 1 base, and 13 bases lay in between. CDR3 length: 16 amino acids.

The chain joins TRBV6-6 to TRBJ1-6; D unresolved. The CDR3 is 13 residues long. The germline gives CDR1 MNHNY, CDR2 SVGAGI (reference sequence). V gave up 2 bases and J gave up 8 bases, with 7 bases separating them. In nucleotides, the CDR3 is TGTGCCAGCAGTTACGAGGGAGATTCACCCCTCCACTTT. It is translated as CASSYEGDSPLHF.

The chain employs TRBV18 and TRBJ2-7; possible D gene TRBD1, 5 bases. The CDR3 is made up of 14 amino acids. Germline CDR1 KGHSH, CDR2 LQKENI. Trimming took 1 base from V and 6 from J, leaving 13 bases between them. In nucleotides, the CDR3 is TGTGCCAGCTCACCACGGTTCAGGCAGGGCGAGCAGTACTTC. Protein: CASSPRFRQGEQYF.

This clone came up once. The chain uses TRBV28 and TRBJ1-5, with D unclear. Germline assignment: CDR1 MDHEN and CDR2 SYDVKM. The CDR3 has 15 amino acids. The V gene lost 6 bases and the J gene lost 7 bases, with 19 bases spanning the gap. The chain's CDR3 is CASRIMGLRVQPQHF. The CDR3 bases are TGTGCCAGCAGAATTATGGGTCTACGGGTCCAGCCCCAGCATTTT.

Relative to its sample, this clone is medium-sized. The chain uses TRBV6-1 and TRBJ2-2, with TRBD2 matching 10 bases. The CDR3 runs to 15 residues. V lost 0 bases, J lost 6 bases, and 1 base stayed unmatched. The germline CDR1 and CDR2 sequences are MNHNS and SASEGT. Here the CDR3 reads CASSEASGGPGELFF. CDR3 nucleotide sequence: TGTGCCAGCAGTGAAGCTAGCGGGGGGCCCGGGGAGCTGTTTTTT.

This sequence joins TRBV27 and TRBJ2-3; 13 nucleotides align to TRBD2. The CDR3 sequence is 19 residues long. The V and J ends lost 2 bases and 3 bases, in that order; junction bases with no gene match: 11. Germline V gene sequence: CDR1 MNHEY, CDR2 SMNVEV (reference sequence). For the CDR3, the DNA is TGTGCCAGCAGTTTAATTACTAGCGGGGGGGCCCAAGGGACAGATACGCAGTATTTT. Translation gives CASSLITSGGAQGTDTQYF.

This chain joins TRBV9 and TRBJ2-1; weak D call: TRBD2 (7 bases). The CDR3 extends over 17 amino acids. V lost 0 bases, J lost 4 bases, and 17 bases lay in between. Germline V gene sequence: CDR1 SGDLS, CDR2 YYNGEE. CDR3 residues: CASSVAGWGGRYNEQFF. CDR3 coding DNA: TGTGCCAGCAGCGTAGCTGGGTGGGGGGGCAGGTACAATGAGCAGTTCTTC.

V gene TRBV5-1 combines with J gene TRBJ1-3; D remains ambiguous. CDR3 length: 14 residues. Trimming took off 4 bases at V and 3 bases at J, with 11 bases between the two ends. From germline, CDR1 is SGHRS and CDR2 YFSETQ. The CDR3 bases are TGCGCCAGCAGCCTTTCGACTGGTGGAAACACCATATATTTT. Protein: CASSLSTGGNTIYF.